Listed here is a single TCR beta chain. No cognate antigen has been identified for it. One end of the junction varies from germline; a read error may be responsible. For sequencing, an Illumina HiSeq 2500 was employed. Quantitative 5'-RACE with molecular barcodes was used to prepare TCR beta libraries. The original methods were these. A new computational method, built on a probabilistic model of VDJ rearrangement, was used to identify disease-linked TCR variants. TCRdb reran the public reads through fastp at Q25 and MiXCR, keeping productive beta chains. Rows matching on CDR3 protein sequence are summarized as one entry with the most common DNA and genes. The V and J calls were not made by the authors but by TCRdb's processing. Within this sample are roughly 230,000 distinct CDR3 sequences, with over 15% of them counted one time only. Approximately 32% of the sample rests with the top ten. These data originate in a study of CD8 T cells in ankylosing spondylitis (dated by TCRdb to 2015 to 2018). For context, the study as a whole: The study profiled T cell receptor beta repertoires in healthy donors and ankylosing spondylitis patients to find disease-linked TCR variants. The full study cohort was made up of about 24 ankylosing spondylitis patients and about a hundred healthy donors. Peripheral blood was sampled, and synovial fluid was additionally collected from ankylosing spondylitis patients.

Points the paper makes about the study in general: A CD8+ phenotype was shown by the disease-linked clones, which were found at relatively low frequencies in peripheral blood. A TCR beta motif made up of several highly homologous amino acid variants appeared to be characteristic of blood from ankylosing spondylitis patients. The disease-linked clones were reported as significantly enriched in matched synovial fluid samples from ankylosing spondylitis patients. Some TCR beta motif variants had previously been reported in synovial fluid and blood of reactive arthritis patients, which suggested common disease-initiation mechanisms.

This TCR derives from a male donor with ankylosing spondylitis or in good health (not recorded which). Source material: blood, either unsorted or a sorted T cell fraction (not recorded which).

CDR3 loop: CASSSGQGDVF. DNA sequence: TGTGCCAGCAGTTCGGGACAGGGGGATGTCTTC. The sequence links TRBV5-6 to TRBJ2-5; TRBD1 aligns with 11 central bases. The CDR3 contains 11 residues, cysteine and phenylalanine counted. Of the read, only the CDR3 DNA is kept; its 33 bases are in frame from base 1. CDR1 and CDR2 were assigned from the germline V gene as SGHDT and YYEEEE.